Sequencing of this T cell receptor (beta chain) was carried out in a study of cytomegalovirus exposure and HLA in healthy donors (TCRdb year 2017). Looking at the study overall: According to an earlier analysis of 587 of the donors, some 180 million T cells yielded some 110 million unique TCR beta sequences and about 300 Gb of sequence data. HLA typing included class I and class II loci at four-digit resolution. Typing coverage varied by locus: roughly 620-630 donors for A, B, C, DRB1 and DQB1; some 520 for DQA1; around 610 for DPA1; roughly 450 for DPB1. About five DR-DQ haplotypes were treated as single units for association and clustering because of strong linkage in the cohort. The study aimed to test whether signatures of past pathogen exposure could be identified by cataloging public T cell receptors. All discovery cohort repertoires had been generated using a single sequencing platform. Rather than using new phenotypic data, the later analysis identified candidate immune exposures from TCR beta sequences and from how often those sequences occurred across donors. An earlier analysis of about 600 of the donors used high-throughput TCR beta sequencing to judge whether each TCR beta V gene segment behaved as functional or pseudogenic. Of the roughly 400 genotyped donors, 65% to 90% fell in the genetic ancestry cluster associated with self-reported Caucasian donors. A later analysis re-analyzed previously published TCR beta repertoires from roughly 690 donors and added high-resolution HLA genotyping to study TCR occurrence patterns. A separate validation cohort of roughly 130 different subjects was used in addition to the roughly 640-subject first cohort. The study profiled the T cell repertoires of hundreds of subjects by immunosequencing and related them to cytomegalovirus serostatus. Donor age, sex, ethnicity and CMV serostatus were compiled alongside the repertoire data. An early release covering some 640 HLA-typed donors comprised approximately 290 gigabases of sequencing data and tens of millions of unique TCR sequences. Among about 360 genotyped donors of the cohort, an average of approximately 240,000 unique TCR beta nucleotide sequences were sequenced per donor, about a sixth of them non-productive. In a later genetic analysis, genome-wide SNP genotypes for about 65% of the roughly 670 donors were used, and that subset was treated as a discovery cohort. To predict cytomegalovirus infection status, the study brought together high-throughput TCR immunosequencing, statistical association of individual TCRs with disease status, and machine learning.

Broader findings and caveats from the paper: At a false discovery rate of 0.05, a later analysis linked some 17,000 TCR beta sequences to specific HLA alleles. Linkage disequilibrium might explain the correlated functional status among segregating V segments, but an unknown experimental factor could not be excluded. In a later analysis, several top co-occurrence clusters were reported to appear linked to parvovirus B19, influenza, CMV and Epstein-Barr virus. A further reported finding was that TCR beta sequences accurately predicted the HLA-A and HLA-B alleles for most subjects in the first cohort. In a later genetic analysis, fewer N-insertions in productive TCRs were reported among donors in an Asian-associated ancestry cluster than the approximately 710-donor mean. In this cohort, only TCR beta chains were sequenced, and detectable features were limited by the absence of alpha or paired-chain data. Cytomegalovirus status was reported to be diagnosed by the classifier with high specificity and sensitivity in both the original and validation cohorts. Three of the identified cytomegalovirus-associated TCR beta chains were confirmed in vitro to be specific for cytomegalovirus antigens. Assigning TCR associations to individual alleles was difficult when HLA alleles, especially DR and DQ, strongly co-occurred. Across donors, most TCR sequences were observed very rarely, whereas some public TCRs were present in many individuals. HLA typing was unavailable for some donors at each locus, so association tests used only the typed subset. A total of 150 to 200 TCR beta chains were listed by the study as associated with cytomegalovirus. A later analysis found that HLA-associated TCR beta chains were more clonally expanded and had lower generation probabilities than equally common non-associated chains. Some IMGT-functional V segments, including TRBV6-2 and TRBV6-3, could not be told apart with the 87-base-pair reads, so those segments were excluded. Because counts were too low, approximately 15 rarely observed V segments, including chromosome 9 orphons, were excluded from the earlier analysis of 587 of the donors. In a later analysis, TCR association rates were found to vary across HLA loci, with the most associated TCRs seen for DRB1 alleles and the fewest for HLA-C alleles. An earlier analysis of approximately 540 of the donors showed that most TCR beta V segments appeared in productive rearrangements either about 90% or about 30% of the time, which broadly matched IMGT annotations. A group of highly shared sequence variants was considered likely to be a technical artifact of the sequencing pipeline. The authors suggested that the approach could potentially be generalized to other disease states and immunological phenotypes. Roughly uniform sequencing depth across donors was assumed in presence/absence analyses, although this assumption may not hold. In a later genetic analysis, a missense DCLRE1C variant was associated with V-gene and J-gene trimming of TCR beta chains, and the association was replicated in an independent cohort. According to a later analysis, most CMV-associated TCR beta chains appeared to be HLA-restricted, and the HLA associations seemed to be driven largely by CMV exposure. CMV serostatus was the only immune exposure information available for the cohort.

Trimming costs V 2 bases and J 5 bases, and their ends lie 9 bases apart. The germline V gene gives CDR1 as SGHTA and CDR2 as FQGNSA. Including the terminal cysteine and phenylalanine, the CDR3 comprises 13 residues. Only the CDR3 DNA stays, 39 bases, in frame from base 1. In total, approximately 700 healthy bone marrow donors made up the cohort. All cohort members were sampled while nominally healthy, although unrecorded immune exposures were likely present. The donor was CMV seropositive and was included in the group of some 290 seropositive cohort members. Each donor provided a peripheral blood sample, and peripheral blood mononuclear cells were used for TCR beta sequencing. The Qiagen DNeasy Blood Extraction Kit was used to extract genomic DNA from the blood cell samples. The library was produced with the immunoSEQ multiplex PCR assay. For the multiplex PCR, a mixture combining 60 forward primers for TCR Vbeta segments and 13 reverse primers for TCR Jbeta segments was used. A multiplex PCR assay on genomic DNA amplified the CDR3 region of rearranged TCR beta genes. Amplified TCR beta libraries were sequenced as 87-base-pair reads on the Illumina HiSeq System. The authors processed their data as follows. Across the roughly 670 repertoires, a later analysis counted roughly 77 million unique TCR beta chains, some 11 million of which were shared by at least two donors. Raw reads were error-corrected and collapsed into unique sequences with a nearest-neighbor algorithm that merged closely related sequences to remove PCR and sequencing errors. V, D and J gene segments were assigned by aligning CDR3 sequences to IMGT reference sequences. For a sequence to be retained, a match of at least six nucleotides to both a V gene segment and a J gene segment was required. A rearrangement was called productive if the CDR3 had no stop codons and remained in frame with V and J, and every other rearrangement was called non-productive. Following IMGT convention, CDR3 was defined as the stretch from the second conserved V-encoded cysteine to the conserved J-encoded phenylalanine. Sequences without an unambiguous match to a single V gene segment were excluded from the earlier analysis of 450 to 650 of the donors. An earlier analysis of 587 of the donors called V segments functional above 56.7% productive rearrangements and segregating when the between-donor standard deviation exceeded 5%. A statistical classification framework was developed to diagnose cytomegalovirus status using the catalog of TCR beta chain sequences. V and J gene assignment, in a later analysis, came from comparing TCR nucleotide sequences with IMGT/GENE-DB human TR gene sequences. Using the TCRdist pipeline, a later analysis assigned CDR3 sequences along with most-parsimonious VDJ recombination scenarios. In a later analysis, each TCR beta chain was defined by its CDR3 amino acid sequence together with its V-gene family, and reads without a unique V-gene family were excluded. As a way to deal with suspected cross-contamination and a sequencing artifact, a later analysis dropped approximately 590 nucleotide sequences that were highly shared and had low generation probability. For each public chain, a later analysis derived a clonal expansion index from normalized ranks of inferred template counts within each repertoire. A later analysis computed generation probabilities with a VDJ recombination model fitted to out-of-frame rearrangements, and checked the results against IGoR. Hypergeometric tests were used in a later analysis to score TCR-TCR, TCR-HLA and TCR-CMV co-occurrence, with a repertoire-size bias correction applied to the TCR pairs. False discovery rates were estimated in a later analysis by permuting HLA or CMV assignments 20 times. A later analysis grouped co-occurring TCRs with DBSCAN, adding TCRdist sequence similarity when clustering within HLA-allele-positive subsets. For co-occurrence clustering, repertoires with fewer than 30,000 or more than 120,000 public chains were excluded, along with 4 to 6 repertoires with anomalous nucleotide sharing. Imported from immuneACCESS, the table was reduced by TCRdb to in-frame sequences with V and J called. These copies leave out some clones; in studies compared against another copy, an unresolved V gene accounts for under half, and the cause of the remainder is not known. V and J calls plus clone size are reproduced from that table; the DNA served to infer D and trimming. The sample has about 120,000 clones on record, about four fifths of them singletons. Of the sample, 2.5% to 3% falls within the top ten clones.

Comment on this clone: Its antigen is not yet known. No base quality information exists; no much larger clone differs at one position.

This TCR was sampled from a woman between 18 and 30 years old in good health and CMV-seropositive. Recombination joined TRBV7-2 with TRBJ2-5; the D gene lacks a confident call. Sequencing input: PBMCs. The DNA sequence reads TGTGCCAGCAGCTTAACTGCTTGGGAGACCCAGTACTTC. This gives the protein CASSLTAWETQYF.